This T cell receptor beta chain was sequenced during a study of blood T cell repertoires in COVID-19 (dated by TCRdb to 2018 to 2020). Context from the whole study: Samples covering the acute and convalescent phases of COVID-19 were provided by collaborators in the United States, Italy and Spain. Deeply sampled blood TCRbeta repertoires from subjects exposed to, actively infected with, or recovered from COVID-19 were included in the dataset. Samples were obtained from the ongoing ImmuneRACE study (first 160 participants) and from about 1,300 subjects provided by 6 global collaborators. The prospective study material was composed of cDNA or gDNA derived from T cells, B-cell-depleted T cells, or PBMCs. The sample metadata nearly always contained a de-identified subject ID, COVID-19 status, age in years and sex. Where available, HLA class I and class II types were obtained from metadata supplied by the sample provider rather than from assay-based typing. The repertoires were released in a freely available public database meant as a resource for research on the immune response to SARS-CoV-2.

Here is what the overall study found, with its caveats: How much clinical and demographic metadata was included differed by source and by participant, and the metadata was provided uncurated.

The germline V gene specifies SGHDT as CDR1 and YYEEEE as CDR2. Counted from cysteine to phenylalanine, this CDR3 has 13 amino acids. Left in the record is the CDR3 DNA by itself, 39 bases read in frame from the first base. V trim: 2 bases; J trim: 10 bases; unmatched bases: 9. About this clone: Its antigen target is currently unknown. There are no base qualities to consult, and no much larger clone falls within one base.

The collaborating institutions used their own protocols to collect whole blood in K2EDTA tubes. Collaborator samples were shipped for TCRbeta analysis as frozen whole blood, isolated PBMCs, or DNA extracted from either sample type. TCRbeta CDR3 regions were amplified from genomic DNA using the immunoSEQ Assay, a bias-controlled multiplex PCR. In the authors' own workflow: Nucleated cell counts per sample were estimated from amplification of reference gene primers within the assay. To quantify the absolute abundance of each unique TCRbeta CDR3 rearrangement, sequence reads were collapsed and filtered. Productive Simpson clonality was computed per sample as the square root of Simpson's diversity index over productive rearrangements. TCRdb mirrors the immuneACCESS table, restricted to in-frame sequences. Some clones are absent from its copies; in checked studies, under half trace to an unresolved V gene, and the reason for the others is unknown. That table furnishes V, J and clone size, whereas the DNA furnished D and trimming. The table for this sample lists some 150,000 clones; about 86% of them were counted only once. The ten largest clones take up around 3.3% of the sample.

This TCR was sampled from a man between 65 and 85 years old with acute or convalescent COVID-19. The rearrangement combines TRBV5-6 with TRBJ2-7, and 7 junctional nucleotides match TRBD1. Sequenced: peripheral blood. Read as DNA, the sequence is TGTGCCAGCAGCTTTTCCGGGACAGTAGAACAGTACTTC. Its translation is CASSFSGTVEQYF.